This is a list of T cell receptor beta chains from one sample in a study of cytomegalovirus exposure and HLA in healthy donors. Some clones are missing from TCRdb's copy, which holds only in-frame ones; the method was immunoSEQ multiplex PCR. The sample lists about 170,000 clones; just under 90% were seen once. The sequencing input was PBMCs. The source of these receptors is a woman aged 18-35 years in good health and CMV-seropositive. CDR3s include the opening cysteine and the closing phenylalanine or tryptophan. The order of the fields is D gene, CDR3 length, V gene, J gene, clone size, CDR3 protein, CDR3 DNA. A D gene is named only where the DNA matches it firmly. The size of a clone is reported for some rows only, either as once, few or many, or as a class for expanded clones.

>NA|17|TRBV28|TRBJ2-7|NA
CASSLRGIQRIRYEQYF
TGTGCCAGCAGTTTAAGAGGGATCCAGCGGATACGTTACGAGCAGTACTTC
>NA|15|TRBV28|TRBJ1-5|NA
CASSYGTGGEKPQHF
TGTGCCAGCAGTTACGGGACGGGGGGAGAAAAGCCCCAGCATTTT
>NA|11|TRBV2|TRBJ2-1|NA
CASSTRFEQFF
TGTGCCAGCAGCACTAGATTTGAGCAGTTCTTC
>TRBD2|15|TRBV29-1|TRBJ2-2|NA
CSVEGSGSSTGELFF
TGCAGCGTTGAAGGTAGCGGGAGTTCCACCGGGGAGCTGTTTTTT
>TRBD1|15|TRBV28|TRBJ1-1|NA
CASRGEGQGNTEAFF
TGTGCCAGCAGGGGAGAGGGACAGGGAAACACTGAAGCTTTCTTT
>TRBD1|16|TRBV5-1|TRBJ2-1|NA
CASSLGLGQGVNEQFF
TGCGCCAGCAGCTTGGGTTTAGGACAGGGGGTCAATGAGCAGTTCTTC
>TRBD2|15|TRBV6-6|TRBJ2-7|NA
CASRGPSGRALEQYF
TGTGCCAGCAGGGGTCCTAGCGGGAGGGCGTTGGAGCAGTACTTC
>TRBD1|16|TRBV4-1|TRBJ1-3|NA
CASSQSASTGRDTIYF
TGCGCCAGCAGCCAATCTGCCTCGACAGGGAGAGACACCATATATTTT
>TRBD1|12|TRBV19|TRBJ2-7|NA
CASSPNRGKQYF
TGTGCCAGTAGCCCCAACAGGGGGAAGCAGTACTTC
>TRBD2|14|TRBV5-4|TRBJ2-7|NA
CASSFPGLAEEQYF
TGTGCCAGCAGCTTCCCGGGACTAGCGGAAGAGCAGTACTTC
>TRBD1|13|TRBV29-1|TRBJ2-7|NA
CSVTDRVAYEQYF
TGCAGCGTAACGGACAGGGTGGCCTACGAGCAGTACTTC
>TRBD2|16|TRBV19|TRBJ2-7|NA
CASSILGLAGTYEQYF
TGTGCCAGTAGTATATTGGGACTAGCGGGAACCTACGAGCAGTACTTC
>TRBD1|14|TRBV7-9|TRBJ1-5|NA
CASSRTGLNQPQHF
TGTGCCAGCAGCCGGACAGGCCTTAATCAGCCCCAGCATTTT
>TRBD1|14|TRBV7-7|TRBJ2-1|NA
CASSPGQADNEQFF
TGTGCTAGCAGCCCGGGACAGGCTGACAATGAGCAGTTCTTC
>NA|13|TRBV7-6|TRBJ2-5|NA
CASSPGTQETQYF
TGTGCCAGCAGCCCAGGAACCCAAGAGACCCAGTACTTC
>NA|13|TRBV14|TRBJ2-3|NA
CASSGVSTDTQYF
TGTGCCAGTAGCGGAGTTAGCACAGATACGCAGTATTTT
>NA|16|TRBV10-1|TRBJ2-2|NA
CASSENRVPNTGELFF
TGCGCCAGCAGTGAGAATCGGGTCCCGAACACCGGGGAGCTGTTTTTT
>TRBD2|15|TRBV19|TRBJ2-5|NA
CASSILAGDQETQYF
TGTGCCAGTAGTATCCTAGCGGGGGACCAAGAGACCCAGTACTTC
>NA|13|TRBV6-5|TRBJ1-1|NA
CASSYVGGTEAFF
TGTGCCAGCAGTTACGTTGGGGGGACTGAAGCTTTCTTT
>TRBD2|16|TRBV7-9|TRBJ2-1|NA
CASSPRASGGNNEQFF
TGTGCCAGCAGCCCCCGAGCTAGCGGGGGGAACAATGAGCAGTTCTTC
>TRBD1|15|TRBV7-3|TRBJ1-5|NA
CASSPTGGSNQPQHF
TGTGCCAGCAGCCCGACAGGGGGTAGCAATCAGCCCCAGCATTTT
>NA|14|TRBV4-1|TRBJ2-7|NA
CASSQDMAAYEQYF
TGCGCCAGCAGCCAAGATATGGCTGCCTACGAGCAGTACTTC
>TRBD2|14|TRBV10-1|TRBJ2-7|NA
CASSDRTSSKEQYF
TGCGCCAGCAGTGACAGGACTAGCTCCAAAGAGCAGTACTTC
>NA|13|TRBV4-1|TRBJ2-7|few
CASSQTAAYEQYF
TGCGCCAGCAGCCAAACAGCAGCCTACGAGCAGTACTTC
>TRBD1|14|TRBV2|TRBJ1-1|NA
CATTTTGGETEAFF
TGTGCCACCACAACGACAGGGGGCGAGACTGAAGCTTTCTTT
>NA|13|TRBV11-2|TRBJ1-1|few
CASTFSAGTEAFF
TGTGCCAGCACCTTTTCAGCGGGGACTGAAGCTTTCTTT
>NA|13|TRBV29-1|TRBJ2-1|NA
CSVRQFSYNEQFF
TGCAGCGTCAGACAGTTCTCCTACAATGAGCAGTTCTTC
>NA|13|TRBV5-1|TRBJ2-1|NA
CASSGAVSNEQFF
TGCGCCAGCAGCGGGGCAGTAAGCAATGAGCAGTTCTTC
>NA|15|TRBV11-3|TRBJ2-6|NA
CASNSPVSGANVLTF
TGTGCCAGCAATAGCCCAGTCTCTGGGGCCAACGTCCTGACTTTC
>TRBD1|16|TRBV7-8|TRBJ1-1|NA
CASSLAGTGWNTEAFF
TGTGCCAGCAGCTTAGCCGGGACAGGGTGGAACACTGAAGCTTTCTTT
>TRBD1|13|TRBV6-1|TRBJ2-5|NA
CASMGQNQETQYF
TGTGCCAGCATGGGACAGAACCAAGAGACCCAGTACTTC
>NA|13|TRBV5-1|TRBJ1-1|NA
CASRQRENTEAFF
TGCGCCAGCCGACAGCGGGAGAACACTGAAGCTTTCTTT
>NA|15|TRBV5-1|TRBJ2-5|NA
CASSLGLSVGETQYF
TGCGCCAGCAGCCTGGGACTTTCGGTGGGAGAGACCCAGTACTTC
>TRBD1|12|TRBV5-1|TRBJ2-7|NA
CASSLQQGEQYF
TGCGCCAGCAGCTTGCAACAGGGGGAGCAGTACTTC
>TRBD1|15|TRBV9|TRBJ1-1|NA
CASSPSLTGGTEAFF
TGTGCCAGCAGCCCCTCACTCACAGGGGGCACTGAAGCTTTCTTT
>TRBD2|14|TRBV10-3|TRBJ2-1|NA
CAISDGLAGDEQFF
TGTGCCATCAGTGATGGACTAGCGGGAGATGAGCAGTTCTTC
>TRBD2|16|TRBV4-2|TRBJ2-7|NA
CASSQEASAGGKRQYF
TGTGCCAGCAGCCAAGAGGCCTCAGCGGGAGGTAAGAGGCAGTACTTC
>NA|13|TRBV6-5|TRBJ2-7|NA
CASRRGAAYEQYF
TGTGCCAGCCGTCGGGGGGCGGCCTACGAGCAGTACTTC
>TRBD2|14|TRBV9|TRBJ2-7|NA
CASSPRTSGDEQYF
TGTGCCAGCAGCCCCCGGACTAGCGGGGACGAGCAGTACTTC
>TRBD2|15|TRBV5-1|TRBJ2-7|NA
CASSLALAGVSEQYF
TGCGCCAGCAGCTTGGCCCTGGCGGGAGTCTCCGAGCAGTACTTC